A selection of T cell receptor beta chains follows, all from one sample in a study of blood T cell repertoires in COVID-19. Generated by immunoSEQ multiplex PCR, the TCRdb table keeps only in-frame clones and is missing some. The profile shows about 220,000 clones, approximately 90% of them singletons. The sequenced material came from peripheral blood. The receptors shown here come from a man aged 40-55 years with acute or convalescent COVID-19. CDR3s include the opening cysteine and the closing phenylalanine or tryptophan. A D gene is named only where the DNA matches it firmly. Clone size, where shown, is once, few, many, or a class for clones that have expanded.

TGTGCCAGCGGGAGGGATAATTCACCCCTCCACTTT | CASGRDNSPLHF | NA | TRBV7-2 | NA | TRBJ1-6
TGCGCCAGCAGCCAATACGACGGGGGGGCCCAAGAATACAATGAGCAGTTCTTC | CASSQYDGGAQEYNEQFF | TRBD2 | TRBV4-1 | NA | TRBJ2-1
TGCAGCGTTGAACGGAGGGTGGGCGGGGACCCCGGGGAGCTGTTTTTT | CSVERRVGGDPGELFF | NA | TRBV29-1 | NA | TRBJ2-2
TGTGCCAGTAGTATTTGGGACAGGGGGAGAGAGACCCAGTACTTC | CASSIWDRGRETQYF | TRBD1 | TRBV19 | NA | TRBJ2-5
TGTGCCAGCAGTTTACCGGCGTCCGGCCAGGAAGAGACCCAGTACTTC | CASSLPASGQEETQYF | NA | TRBV28 | NA | TRBJ2-5
TGTGCCAGCAGCTGGACGGGACTAGGGGGCACAGATACGCAGTATTTT | CASSWTGLGGTDTQYF | TRBD2 | TRBV7-3 | NA | TRBJ2-3
TGTGCCAGCAGTGAACTATGGAACACTGAAGCTTTCTTT | CASSELWNTEAFF | NA | TRBV2 | once | TRBJ1-1
TGTGCCAGCCTCTCCCGGACTACAGTGTCCTACGAGCAGTACTTC | CASLSRTTVSYEQYF | NA | TRBV5-6 | NA | TRBJ2-7
TGTGCCAGCAGTGACCAATGGGACAGGCTTTCCCGAGGCAATCAGCCCCAGCATTTT | CASSDQWDRLSRGNQPQHF | TRBD1 | TRBV6-1 | NA | TRBJ1-5
TGTGCCAGCAGCGTTTCCAGGATCCAGCCCTCCAATGAGCAGTTCTTC | CASSVSRIQPSNEQFF | NA | TRBV9 | NA | TRBJ2-1
TGTGCCAGCAGCTTCTCAGGTTGGAACACTGAAGCTTTCTTT | CASSFSGWNTEAFF | NA | TRBV7-8 | few | TRBJ1-1
TGTGCCAGCAGCCAAGGACTAGCGGGAGTTTCGGGTTATGAGCAGTTCTTC | CASSQGLAGVSGYEQFF | TRBD2 | TRBV7-3 | NA | TRBJ2-1
TGTGCCAGCAGCCATCAGGGGGCAGGTGGAAACACCATATATTTT | CASSHQGAGGNTIYF | TRBD1 | TRBV5-6 | NA | TRBJ1-3
TGTGCCAGTCGCCGGGGGGGAAGTGGCTACACCTTC | CASRRGGSGYTF | NA | TRBV3-1/TRBV3-2 | NA | TRBJ1-2
TGCGCCAGCAGCTTGATGACTAGCGGGACTGGCGCAGATACGCAGTATTTT | CASSLMTSGTGADTQYF | TRBD2 | TRBV5-1 | NA | TRBJ2-3
TGTGCCAGCAGTTCGCCGGGATACAATGAGCAGTTCTTC | CASSSPGYNEQFF | NA | TRBV12-3/TRBV12-4 | once | TRBJ2-1
TGTGCCAGCAGCGCGAGGATAGCGGGATTGGAAAACATTCAGTACTTC | CASSARIAGLENIQYF | TRBD2 | TRBV9 | few | TRBJ2-4
TGCGCCAGCAGCTTGGGGTTGGCTGAGCAGTTCTTC | CASSLGLAEQFF | NA | TRBV5-1 | NA | TRBJ2-1
TGTGCCAGCAGTGCCGATGCGATGGTAACCGGGGAGCTGTTTTTT | CASSADAMVTGELFF | NA | TRBV2 | NA | TRBJ2-2
TGTGCCAGCAGCCAAGATCCCCCCGACAGGGCTTTGAAGGATACGCAGTATTTT | CASSQDPPDRALKDTQYF | TRBD1 | TRBV3-1/TRBV3-2 | NA | TRBJ2-3
TGTGCCAGCAGCTTAGGCAGGGGTGGGTACGAGCAGTACTTC | CASSLGRGGYEQYF | NA | TRBV13 | NA | TRBJ2-7
TGCGCCAGCAGCCCTGGGACAGGCGATCAGCCCCAGCATTTT | CASSPGTGDQPQHF | TRBD1 | TRBV5-1 | NA | TRBJ1-5
TGTGCCAGCAGTCTGACAGGGGGGAATGGCTACACCTTC | CASSLTGGNGYTF | TRBD1 | TRBV27 | few | TRBJ1-2
TGTGCCAGCAGCCCCCGTGGACAGGGGCCTGGGTACACCATATATTTT | CASSPRGQGPGYTIYF | TRBD1 | TRBV9 | NA | TRBJ1-3
TGTGCCAGCAGGCTACTACAGGGCCATGAAAAACTGTTTTTT | CASRLLQGHEKLFF | NA | TRBV27 | few | TRBJ1-4
TGTGCCAGCAGGTGGTGGGGGGGTGCCCCCTACGAGCAGTACTTC | CASRWWGGAPYEQYF | TRBD2 | TRBV5-6 | NA | TRBJ2-7
TGTGCCACCAGTCAAATATTAGGAGGGAACACCGGGGAGCTGTTTTTT | CATSQILGGNTGELFF | NA | TRBV24-1 | NA | TRBJ2-2
TGCGCCAGCAGCCAAGGGACAGGGGGGTGGAACACTGAAGCTTTCTTT | CASSQGTGGWNTEAFF | TRBD1 | TRBV4-1 | few | TRBJ1-1
TGTGCCAGCAGCCAAGTGCTAGCGGTGAACTCCTACAATGAGCAGTTCTTC | CASSQVLAVNSYNEQFF | TRBD2 | TRBV3-1/TRBV3-2 | NA | TRBJ2-1
TGTGCCAGCAGCTTAGCTTGGGGACAGAATCAGCCCCAGCATTTT | CASSLAWGQNQPQHF | TRBD1 | TRBV7-2 | NA | TRBJ1-5
TGTGCCAGCAGCTTAAACAGGGGCACTGAAGCTTTCTTT | CASSLNRGTEAFF | TRBD1 | TRBV11-3 | NA | TRBJ1-1
TGTGCCAGCAGGCCAAGAGGCGGGGGGGCCCTCGCAGATACGCAGTATTTT | CASRPRGGGALADTQYF | TRBD2 | TRBV4-2 | NA | TRBJ2-3
TGTGCCAGCAGGAGCTTCTCCTACAATGAGCAGTTCTTC | CASRSFSYNEQFF | NA | TRBV2 | NA | TRBJ2-1
TGTGCCAGCAGCTTATCTCGGGGGTCGACGGACACCATATATTTT | CASSLSRGSTDTIYF | NA | TRBV11-2 | NA | TRBJ1-3
TGTGCCATCAGCCCCCTCGGCACAGACACAGATACGCAGTATTTT | CAISPLGTDTDTQYF | NA | TRBV10-3 | NA | TRBJ2-3
TGTGCCAGCTCACCGGCCGGACTAGCGGGGGTACAAGAGACCCAGTACTTC | CASSPAGLAGVQETQYF | TRBD2 | TRBV18 | NA | TRBJ2-5
TGTGCCAGCAGTGAAGGGGGGGACAGCTATAGCAATCAGCCCCAGCATTTT | CASSEGGDSYSNQPQHF | TRBD1 | TRBV6-1 | once | TRBJ1-5
TGTGCCAGCAGTTTTGCCGGGACAACGAACACCGGGGAGCTGTTTTTT | CASSFAGTTNTGELFF | NA | TRBV2 | NA | TRBJ2-2
TGCAGCGTTGAAAAAGGGGGCGGTGGTTATGGCTACACCTTC | CSVEKGGGGYGYTF | TRBD1 | TRBV29-1 | NA | TRBJ1-2
TGCGCCAGCAGCTTGGAGTTGCGGGGACAAGAGACCCAGTACTTC | CASSLELRGQETQYF | NA | TRBV5-1 | once | TRBJ2-5
TGCAGTGCCAGTAGCGGGAGGGCCGACAATGAGCAGTTCTTC | CSASSGRADNEQFF | TRBD2 | TRBV20-1 | once | TRBJ2-1
TGTGCCAGCAGCAAAACAGGGGAGAACGAGCAGTACTTC | CASSKTGENEQYF | TRBD1 | TRBV6-5 | NA | TRBJ2-7
TGTGCCAGCAGCTTGCAGCCAGGGGGCGCCGATCAGCCCCAGCATTTT | CASSLQPGGADQPQHF | TRBD1 | TRBV5-5 | NA | TRBJ1-5
TGTGCCAGCTCACCGGGGGCGGGTCTTGGTGGCGACTACACCTTC | CASSPGAGLGGDYTF | NA | TRBV18 | NA | TRBJ1-2
TGCGCCAGTAGACTAGCAGGGGCCTACGAGCAGTACTTC | CASRLAGAYEQYF | NA | TRBV10-2 | NA | TRBJ2-7
TGTGCCAGCAGCTTAACAGGGGGGGGAGGCTACGAGCAGTACTTC | CASSLTGGGGYEQYF | NA | TRBV7-2 | NA | TRBJ2-7
TGCAGCGTCACAAGCCTAGCGGGAACTAGGGACGAGCAGTACTTC | CSVTSLAGTRDEQYF | TRBD2 | TRBV29-1 | once | TRBJ2-7
TGTGCCAGCAGCTTGACCCTGACAGGGGCCAGTGGCTACACCTTC | CASSLTLTGASGYTF | TRBD1 | TRBV5-4 | NA | TRBJ1-2
TGTGCCAGCACCCGAGGGAGAGGGACAATACAAGAGACCCAGTACTTC | CASTRGRGTIQETQYF | NA | TRBV11-2 | NA | TRBJ2-5
TGTGCCAGCAGTCTCTTTAATCCCACAGATACGCAGTATTTT | CASSLFNPTDTQYF | NA | TRBV6-5 | NA | TRBJ2-3